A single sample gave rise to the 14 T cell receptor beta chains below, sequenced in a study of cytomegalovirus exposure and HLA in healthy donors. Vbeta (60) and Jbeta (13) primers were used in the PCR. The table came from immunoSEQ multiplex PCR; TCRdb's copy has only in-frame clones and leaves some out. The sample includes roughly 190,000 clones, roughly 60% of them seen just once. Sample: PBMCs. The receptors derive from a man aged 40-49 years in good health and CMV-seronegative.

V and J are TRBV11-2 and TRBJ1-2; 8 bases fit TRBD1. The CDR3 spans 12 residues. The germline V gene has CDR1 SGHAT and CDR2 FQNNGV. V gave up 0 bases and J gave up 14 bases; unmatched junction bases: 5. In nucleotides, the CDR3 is TGTGCCAGCAGCTTAGATGGAACAGGGGGGACCTTC. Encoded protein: CASSLDGTGGTF.

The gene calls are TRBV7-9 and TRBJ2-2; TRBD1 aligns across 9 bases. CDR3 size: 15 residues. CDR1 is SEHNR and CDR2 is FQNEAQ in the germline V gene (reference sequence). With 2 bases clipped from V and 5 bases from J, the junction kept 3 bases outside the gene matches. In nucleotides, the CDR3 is TGTGCCAGCAGCTTACGGGACAGGGTGACCGGGGAGCTGTTTTTT. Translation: CASSLRDRVTGELFF. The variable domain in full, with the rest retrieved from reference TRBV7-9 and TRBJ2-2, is DTGVSQNPRHKITKRGQNVTFRCDPISEHNRLYWYRQTLGQGPEFLTYFQNEAQLEKSRLLSDRFSAERPKGSFSTLEIQRTEQGDSAMYLCASSLRDRVTGELFFGEGSRLTVL.

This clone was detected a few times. CDR3 coding DNA: TGTGCCAGCAGCGCCGCCCGGACTCAAATAGGTCAAGAGACCCAGTACTTC. The encoded protein is CASSAARTQIGQETQYF. This rearrangement joins TRBV9 to TRBJ2-5, with a possible D match to TRBD2 (5 bases). The CDR3 is 17 amino acids. In germline, CDR1 is SGDLS, CDR2 YYNGEE. Trimming took 3 bases from V and 2 from J, leaving 20 bases between them. Using reference TRBV9 and TRBJ2-5 for the parts outside the CDR3, the full variable domain is DSGVTQTPKHLITATGQRVTLRCSPRSGDLSVYWYQQSLDQGLQFLIQYYNGEERAKGNILERFSAQQFPDLHSELNLSSLELGDSALYFCASSAARTQIGQETQYFGPGTRLLVL.

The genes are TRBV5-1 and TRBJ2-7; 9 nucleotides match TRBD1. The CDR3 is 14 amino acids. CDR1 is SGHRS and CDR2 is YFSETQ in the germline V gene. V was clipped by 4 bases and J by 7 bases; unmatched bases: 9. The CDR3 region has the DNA TGCGCCAGCAGCACCCGGACAGGGGTGGGGGAGCAGTACTTC. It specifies CASSTRTGVGEQYF.

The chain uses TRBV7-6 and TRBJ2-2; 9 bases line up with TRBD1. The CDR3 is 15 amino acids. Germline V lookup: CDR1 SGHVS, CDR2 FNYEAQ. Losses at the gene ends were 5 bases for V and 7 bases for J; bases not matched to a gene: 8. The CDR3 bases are TGTGCCAGCAGCCCGACAGGGGGGTCTTTCGGGGAGCTGTTTTTT. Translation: CASSPTGGSFGELFF.

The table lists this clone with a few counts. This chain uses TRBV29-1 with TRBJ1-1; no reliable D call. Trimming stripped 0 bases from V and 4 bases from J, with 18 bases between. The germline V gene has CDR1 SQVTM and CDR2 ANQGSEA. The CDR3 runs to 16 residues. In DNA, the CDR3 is TGCAGCGTTGAAGATGTCACCTTCTCTTCGGTCACTGAAGCTTTCTTT. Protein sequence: CSVEDVTFSSVTEAFF.

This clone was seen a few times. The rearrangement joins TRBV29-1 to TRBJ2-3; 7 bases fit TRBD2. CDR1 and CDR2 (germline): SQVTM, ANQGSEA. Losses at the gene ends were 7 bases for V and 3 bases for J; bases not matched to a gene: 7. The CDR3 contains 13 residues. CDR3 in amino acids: CSADTGGTDTQYF. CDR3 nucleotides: TGCAGCGCCGATACGGGGGGTACAGATACGCAGTATTTT.

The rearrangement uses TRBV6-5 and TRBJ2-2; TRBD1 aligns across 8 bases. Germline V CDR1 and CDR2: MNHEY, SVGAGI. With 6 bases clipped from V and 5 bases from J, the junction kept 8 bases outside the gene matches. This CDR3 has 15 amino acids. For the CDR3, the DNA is TGTGCCAGCAGCCGAGGACAGGGCCCTACCGGGGAGCTGTTTTTT. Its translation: CASSRGQGPTGELFF.

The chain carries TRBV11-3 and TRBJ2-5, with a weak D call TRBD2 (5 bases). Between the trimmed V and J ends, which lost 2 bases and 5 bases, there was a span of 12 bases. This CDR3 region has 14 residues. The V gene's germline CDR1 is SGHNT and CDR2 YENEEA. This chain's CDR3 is CASSLSPSSETQYF. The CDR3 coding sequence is TGTGCCAGCAGCTTATCCCCTAGCAGCGAGACCCAGTACTTC. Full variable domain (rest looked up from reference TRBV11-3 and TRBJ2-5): EAGVVQSPRYKIIEKKQPVAFWCNPISGHNTLYWYLQNLGQGPELLIRYENEEAVDDSQLPKDRFSAERLKGVDSTLKIQPAELGDSAVYLCASSLSPSSETQYFGPGTRLLVL.

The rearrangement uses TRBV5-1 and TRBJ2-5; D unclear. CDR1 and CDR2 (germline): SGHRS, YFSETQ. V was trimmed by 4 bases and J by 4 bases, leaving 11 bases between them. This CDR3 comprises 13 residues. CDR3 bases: TGCGCCAGCAGCGGGTCACAGAGAGAGACCCAGTACTTC. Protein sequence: CASSGSQRETQYF.

The CDR3 sequence is CASTLQTGGNYGYTF. CDR3 bases: TGCGCCAGCACACTTCAGACAGGGGGAAACTATGGCTACACCTTC. The chain couples TRBV5-1 to TRBJ1-2; 9 positions match TRBD1. CDR1 is SGHRS, CDR2 YFSETQ, per germline. The CDR3 is 15 residues long. With 6 bases clipped from V and 2 bases from J, the junction kept 8 bases outside the gene matches. Using reference TRBV5-1 and TRBJ1-2 for the parts outside the CDR3, the full variable domain is KAGVTQTPRYLIKTRGQQVTLSCSPISGHRSVSWYQQTPGQGLQFLFEYFSETQRNKGNFPGRFSGRQFSNSRSEMNVSTLELGDSALYLCASTLQTGGNYGYTFGSGTRLTVV.

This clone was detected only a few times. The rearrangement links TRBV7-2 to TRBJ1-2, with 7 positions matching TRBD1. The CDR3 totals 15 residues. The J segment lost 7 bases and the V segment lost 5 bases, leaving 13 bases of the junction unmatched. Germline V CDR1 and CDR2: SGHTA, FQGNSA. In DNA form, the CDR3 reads TGTGCCAGCAGCCCACGGACAGGTGATAAGGGTGGCTACACCTTC. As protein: CASSPRTGDKGGYTF.

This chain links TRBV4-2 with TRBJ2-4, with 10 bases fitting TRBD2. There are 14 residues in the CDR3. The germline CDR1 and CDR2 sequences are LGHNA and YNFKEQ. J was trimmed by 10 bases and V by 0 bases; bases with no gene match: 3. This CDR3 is CASSQDGSGRIQYF. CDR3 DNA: TGTGCCAGCAGCCAAGATGGTAGCGGGAGGATTCAGTACTTC.

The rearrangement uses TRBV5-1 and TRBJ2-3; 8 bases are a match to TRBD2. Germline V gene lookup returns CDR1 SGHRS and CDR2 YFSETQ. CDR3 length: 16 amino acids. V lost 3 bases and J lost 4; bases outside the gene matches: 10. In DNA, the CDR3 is TGCGCCAGCAGCTCTATTCGAACGGGGGGGTCAGATACGCAGTATTTT. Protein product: CASSSIRTGGSDTQYF.